These 32 T cell receptor beta chains share one sample of origin, sequenced in a study of blood T cell repertoires in COVID-19. Sequencing used immunoSEQ multiplex PCR; TCRdb keeps in-frame clones, though not all of them. This table holds 180,000 or so clones, over 70% found once. The sample comprised PBMCs or T cells enriched from blood (not recorded which). Receptors originate from a man in his fifties who had recovered from COVID-19.

In its sample, this clone was seen a few times. The junction and the germline gene differ at one end; a read error may be behind it. V gene TRBV28 combines with J gene TRBJ2-1; 11 nucleotides agree with TRBD2. The CDR3 consists of 14 residues. Germline CDR1 MDHEN, CDR2 SYDVKM. The CDR3 spells CSTRASGGLGEQFF. DNA of the CDR3: TGCTCAACCAGGGCTAGCGGGGGGCTAGGTGAGCAGTTCTTC.

This clone was detected once. The rearrangement joins TRBV27 to TRBJ2-1; the match to TRBD1 covers 12 bases. V lost 4 bases and J lost 4; bases outside the gene matches: 2. The V gene's germline CDR1 is MNHEY and CDR2 SMNVEV (reference sequence). The length of the CDR3 is 15 residues. The CDR3 sequence is CASSWGQGAYNEQFF. As DNA, the CDR3 is TGTGCCAGCAGTTGGGGACAGGGGGCTTACAATGAGCAGTTCTTC.

This rearrangement joins TRBV7-2 to TRBJ2-2, with D tentatively TRBD2 (6 bases). Germline V gene data show CDR1 as SGHTA and CDR2 as FQGNSA. V lost 1 base and J lost 0, with 6 bases in between. The CDR3 loop spans 15 amino acids. CDR3 coding DNA: TGTGCCAGCAGCTTAGTAGCGGCGAACACCGGGGAGCTGTTTTTT. This encodes CASSLVAANTGELFF.

J is TRBJ2-7 and V is TRBV9, with TRBD1 identical over 7 bases. The CDR3 has 15 amino acids. Germline trimming cut 4 bases from V and 2 bases from J; bases unmatched to any gene: 9. Germline V gives CDR1 SGDLS, CDR2 YYNGEE. The CDR3 DNA reads TGTGCCAGCAGCCCACGGCGGCAGGGGGCCTACGAGCAGTACTTC. Protein: CASSPRRQGAYEQYF.

This clone was counted a few times. The chain links TRBV27 to TRBJ2-7; D gene unclear. The CDR3 consists of 13 residues. The V end was cut by 5 bases, the J end by 3 bases, with 11 bases between. CDR1 is MNHEY and CDR2 is SMNVEV in the germline V gene (reference sequence). CDR3 loop: CASSPNRNYEQYF. CDR3 bases: TGTGCCAGCAGTCCCAACAGAAACTACGAGCAGTACTTC.

The CDR3 region is CASRKTGAGTEAFF. Written as DNA, the CDR3 is TGTGCCAGCAGAAAAACAGGGGCGGGCACTGAAGCTTTCTTT. V usage is TRBV28 and J usage is TRBJ1-1; 7 positions match TRBD1. This CDR3 has 14 amino acids. Germline V CDR1 and CDR2: MDHEN, SYDVKM. Trimming cost V 6 bases and J 4 bases; bases outside gene matches: 8. The full variable domain, with the rest looked up from reference TRBV28 and TRBJ1-1, is DVKVTQSSRYLVKRTGEKVFLECVQDMDHENMFWYRQDPGLGLRLIYFSYDVKMKEKGDIPEGYSVSREKKERFSLILESASTNQTSMYLCASRKTGAGTEAFFGQGTRLTVV.

The rearrangement uses TRBV21-1 and TRBJ2-1; TRBD2, the D gene given by the table, was not confirmed from the DNA. TRBV21-1 is a listed pseudogene. The CDR3 covers 19 residues. The CDR3 DNA follows: TGTGCCAGCAGCAAAGATGGAGAACCTCGGCCAGGGCGGGATGATGAGCAGTTCTTC. Its translation is CASSKDGEPRPGRDDEQFF.

The V gene is TRBV28, the J gene TRBJ1-1, with 7 bases that match TRBD1. The junction had 6 bases not matched to a gene; V was cut back by 5 bases and J by 0 bases. Germline values: CDR1 MDHEN, CDR2 SYDVKM. The CDR3 covers 15 residues. The CDR3 loop is CASSPPTGLNTEAFF. Here the CDR3 DNA reads TGTGCCAGCAGTCCGCCGACAGGGCTGAACACTGAAGCTTTCTTT.

This chain links TRBV5-1 with TRBJ2-7, with 8 bases aligning to TRBD2. The CDR3 has 15 amino acids. Germline assignment: CDR1 SGHRS and CDR2 YFSETQ. After removal of 0 bases from V and 0 bases from J, the junction contained 2 bases not matched to a gene. This CDR3 is CASSLAGGSSYEQYF. CDR3 DNA: TGCGCCAGCAGCTTGGCGGGGGGGAGCTCCTACGAGCAGTACTTC.

J is TRBJ1-6 and V is TRBV6-5, with D possibly being TRBD1 (6 bases). CDR1 is MNHEY, CDR2 SVGAGI, per germline. Trimming took off 6 bases at V and 10 bases at J, with 16 bases between the two ends. The CDR3 totals 14 residues. DNA for the CDR3: TGTGCCAGCAGAACTCAGGGGTTTGGGTCACCCCTCCACTTT. It translates to CASRTQGFGSPLHF.

The V gene is TRBV10-3, the J gene TRBJ1-1, with TRBD1 matching over 7 bases. V gave up 10 bases and J gave up 4 bases; unmatched junction bases: 6. Germline V CDR1 and CDR2: ENHRY, SYGVKD. This CDR3 is built from 12 residues. In nucleotides, the CDR3 is TGTGCCACCGCGACAGGGCGCACTGAAGCTTTCTTT. It specifies CATATGRTEAFF.

The V gene is TRBV30, the J gene TRBJ1-3; D gene uncertain. This CDR3 is 13 amino acids long. With 3 bases removed from V and 3 bases from J, the gap between germline ends came to 9 bases. Germline V CDR1 and CDR2: GTSNPN, SVGIG (reference sequence). The CDR3 bases are TGTGCCTGGAGACAACGGGGTGGAAACACCATATATTTT. Its translation: CAWRQRGGNTIYF.

V usage is TRBV6-2 or TRBV6-3 and J usage is TRBJ2-7; D might be TRBD1 (6 bases). The CDR3 totals 13 residues. Germline V gene data show CDR1 as MNHEY and CDR2 as SVGEGT. The V end lost 4 bases, the J end lost 2 bases, and 9 bases lay between the germline ends. The CDR3 DNA reads TGTGCCAGCAGTTCTACAGGGCCCTACGAGCAGTACTTC. It translates to CASSSTGPYEQYF.

The chain employs TRBV6-5 and TRBJ2-2; D might be TRBD1 (6 bases). CDR3 length: 15 amino acids. Looked up from germline, CDR1 is MNHEY and CDR2 is SVGAGI. Trimming removed 5 bases from V and 4 bases from J, with 14 bases in between. In nucleotides, the CDR3 is TGTGCCAGCAGTCCCGTCTGGACAGTCACCGGGGAGCTGTTTTTT. Its protein product is CASSPVWTVTGELFF.

V gene TRBV18 combines with J gene TRBJ2-3; the D gene is possibly TRBD2 (6 bases). With 4 bases removed from V and 2 bases from J, the gap between germline ends came to 19 bases. Germline CDR1 is KGHSH and CDR2 is LQKENI. This CDR3 spans 17 amino acids. The CDR3 DNA follows: TGTGCCAGCTCACAAGCCGGGACGGACTATAACACAGATACGCAGTATTTT. Protein product: CASSQAGTDYNTDTQYF.

This chain connects TRBV10-1 to TRBJ2-5, with 7 bases that match TRBD1. The V gene end was trimmed by 5 bases and the J gene end by 0 bases; junction bases not matched to a gene: 6. CDR1 WNHNN and CDR2 SYGVQD come from the germline V gene (reference sequence). The CDR3 consists of 15 residues. The CDR3 sequence is CASSPGTVDQETQYF. As DNA, the CDR3 is TGCGCCAGCAGTCCCGGGACAGTCGACCAAGAGACCCAGTACTTC.

The chain recombines TRBV2 with TRBJ1-5, with D perhaps matching TRBD1 (5 bases). Trimming pared 6 bases from V and 4 bases from J, leaving 10 bases between. There are 13 residues in the CDR3. Germline loops: CDR1 SNHLY, CDR2 FYNNEI. In nucleotides, the CDR3 is TGTGCCAGCAGAGATCAGGGAAATCAGCCCCAGCATTTT. Amino acid sequence: CASRDQGNQPQHF.

The chain has TRBV5-8 and TRBJ2-7, with 7 bases lining up with TRBD1. V dropped 4 bases and J dropped 6; count of bases not matched to a gene: 7. The CDR3 length is 13 residues. Per germline, CDR1 SGHTS and CDR2 YDEGEE. CDR3 residues: CASSLDRMGEQYF. In DNA, the CDR3 is TGTGCCAGCAGCCTGGACAGGATGGGCGAGCAGTACTTC.

The chain carries TRBV24-1 and TRBJ2-7, with 8 nucleotides matching TRBD1. This CDR3 has 14 residues. V shed 4 bases, J shed 5 bases, and the junction held 6 bases outside the gene matches. Germline assignment: CDR1 KGHDR and CDR2 SFDVKD. The CDR3 region has the DNA TGTGCCACCAGTGACCCGACAGGGGACCACGAGCAGTACTTC. It yields the protein CATSDPTGDHEQYF.

Only a few counts were recorded for this clone. This chain joins TRBV30 and TRBJ1-6; 9 bases map to TRBD1. The CDR3 covers 14 residues. Germline CDR1 and CDR2: GTSNPN and SVGIG (reference sequence). The trim removed 3 bases at V and 10 bases at J, leaving 7 bases unmatched. The CDR3 coding sequence is TGTGCCTGGAGGGGGACAGGGCCCTGGTCACCCCTCCACTTT. Translated, it gives CAWRGTGPWSPLHF. Filled out from reference TRBV30 and TRBJ1-6, the complete variable domain reads SQTIHQWPATLVQPVGSPLSLECTVEGTSNPNLYWYRQAAGRGLQLLFYSVGIGQISSEVPQNLSASRPQDRQFILSSKKLLLSDSGFYLCAWRGTGPWSPLHFGNGTRLTVT.

The genes are TRBV27 and TRBJ2-2; TRBD1 matches 7 bases. The germline V gene has CDR1 MNHEY and CDR2 SMNVEV (reference sequence). The CDR3 is 15 amino acids. V dropped 2 bases and J dropped 7; count of bases not matched to a gene: 7. CDR3 in DNA: TGTGCCAGCAGTTTAAGGGACAGCGTTTACGGGGAGCTGTTTTTT. It codes for CASSLRDSVYGELFF.

The chain combines TRBV24-1 with TRBJ1-1; 7 bases align to TRBD1. J gave up 1 base and V 7 bases, and 5 bases lay outside the gene matches. The CDR3 totals 14 residues. Germline V gene sequence: CDR1 KGHDR, CDR2 SFDVKD. The CDR3 loop reads CATRETGENTEAFF. The CDR3 DNA is TGTGCCACCAGGGAAACAGGGGAGAACACTGAAGCTTTCTTT.

The V and J genes are TRBV30 and TRBJ1-2, with 8 bases lining up with TRBD1. Germline assignment: CDR1 GTSNPN and CDR2 SVGIG (reference sequence). CDR3 length: 16 residues. V dropped 3 bases and J dropped 4; count of bases not matched to a gene: 13. The CDR3 sequence is CAWRTEGTGGSYGYTF. In nucleotides, the CDR3 is TGTGCCTGGAGGACTGAAGGGACAGGAGGCTCCTATGGCTACACCTTC. The full variable domain, in which reference TRBV30 and TRBJ1-2 provide the parts outside the CDR3, is SQTIHQWPATLVQPVGSPLSLECTVEGTSNPNLYWYRQAAGRGLQLLFYSVGIGQISSEVPQNLSASRPQDRQFILSSKKLLLSDSGFYLCAWRTEGTGGSYGYTFGSGTRLTVV.

V is TRBV7-9 and J is TRBJ1-2; 8 nucleotides align to TRBD1. Germline CDR1 is SEHNR and CDR2 is FQNEAQ (reference sequence). This CDR3 region has 17 residues. Trimming at V came to 5 bases and at J to 5 bases, leaving 16 bases not matched to a gene. The CDR3 DNA reads as TGTGCCAGCAGCCCGTCCGTTAGGCAGGGGGCGGCGTATGGCTACACCTTC. It encodes CASSPSVRQGAAYGYTF.

The chain uses TRBV9 and TRBJ2-3; possible D gene TRBD2, 7 bases. The CDR3 has 16 amino acids. Germline V gives CDR1 SGDLS, CDR2 YYNGEE. Deletions cut 3 bases from V and 3 bases from J, with 17 bases between. CDR3 in amino acids: CASSAPGGGATDTQYF. CDR3 in DNA: TGTGCCAGCAGCGCCCCAGGAGGGGGGGCAACAGATACGCAGTATTTT.

The chain employs TRBV27 and TRBJ2-5; 16 nucleotides agree with TRBD2. The CDR3 is 16 amino acids. Trimming at V came to 4 bases and at J to 4 bases, leaving 3 bases not matched to a gene. Germline lookup yields CDR1 MNHEY and CDR2 SMNVEV (reference sequence). CDR3 region: CASSSGTSGRGETQYF. The CDR3 DNA reads as TGTGCCAGCAGTTCCGGGACTAGCGGGAGGGGAGAGACCCAGTACTTC.

The chain uses TRBV6-5 and TRBJ1-6, with TRBD1 matching 8 bases. Losses at the gene ends were 7 bases for V and 7 bases for J; bases not matched to a gene: 9. CDR1 is MNHEY, CDR2 SVGAGI, per germline. The CDR3 covers 15 residues. The CDR3 is CASNLRDRKNSPLHF. The CDR3 bases are TGTGCCAGCAATCTTCGGGACAGGAAAAATTCACCCCTCCACTTT.

The chain carries TRBV28 and TRBJ1-5; a weak D match, TRBD1 (6 bases). Trimming pared 5 bases from V and 2 bases from J, leaving 13 bases between. This CDR3 region has 15 residues. CDR1 is MDHEN and CDR2 is SYDVKM in the germline V gene. DNA for the CDR3: TGTGCCAGCAGTCTACCGACAGGAGGCAATCAGCCCCAGCATTTT. Translation gives CASSLPTGGNQPQHF.

J is TRBJ2-1 and V is TRBV11-3, with D perhaps TRBD1 (6 bases). The germline CDR1 and CDR2 sequences are SGHNT and YENEEA. This CDR3 has 15 amino acids. The V end lost 5 bases, the J end lost 2 bases, and 13 bases lay between the germline ends. The CDR3 region is CASSPSGVTYNEQFF. Here the CDR3 DNA reads TGTGCCAGCAGCCCTTCAGGGGTAACCTACAATGAGCAGTTCTTC.

The genes are TRBV19 and TRBJ1-2; perhaps TRBD1 as D (5 bases). Germline CDR1 reads LNHDA; CDR2 reads SQIVND (reference sequence). Deletions cut 6 bases from V and 4 bases from J, with 21 bases between. The CDR3 totals 16 residues. The CDR3 spells CASSPREGVQGYGYTF. As DNA, the CDR3 is TGTGCCAGTAGCCCCAGGGAAGGGGTTCAGGGCTATGGCTACACCTTC.

The rearrangement joins TRBV5-6 to TRBJ1-2; D is possibly TRBD1 (5 bases). This CDR3 contains 11 residues. Looked up from germline, CDR1 is SGHDT and CDR2 is YYEEEE. V lost 4 bases and J 8 bases, leaving 9 bases between the germline ends. CDR3 bases: TGTGCCAGCAGCCCAGGGTACGGCTACACCTTC. Protein: CASSPGYGYTF. Full variable domain (missing parts from reference TRBV5-6 and TRBJ1-2): DAGVTQSPTHLIKTRGQQVTLRCSPKSGHDTVSWYQQALGQGPQFIFQYYEEEERQRGNFPDRFSGHQFPNYSSELNVNALLLGDSALYLCASSPGYGYTFGSGTRLTVV.

The genes are TRBV6-4 and TRBJ1-5; D not certain. The CDR3 runs to 14 residues. CDR1 and CDR2 (germline): MRHNA, SNTAGT. The germline V and J ends were trimmed by 4 bases and 7 bases, with 14 bases remaining between them. CDR3 protein: CASSAREMGQPQHF. CDR3 sequence (DNA): TGTGCCAGCAGTGCCCGGGAGATGGGGCAGCCCCAGCATTTT.